This entry lists 31 T cell receptor beta chains sequenced from one sample in a study of T-cell memory formation after mild COVID-19. TCRdb re-analysed the 5' RACE reads in MiXCR, keeping a single row per CDR3 protein. The top ten clones hold around an eighth of a sample with approximately 450,000 distinct CDR3 sequences, approximately 18% of them seen once. Sequenced material: PBMCs or a T cell subset sorted from them (not recorded which). The receptors originated from an adult woman who had mild COVID-19 (a few samples of this study predate the infection). Cell type and time point are not known.

This chain connects TRBV4-1 to TRBJ1-1, with D possibly TRBD1 on 5 matching bases. CDR3 length: 16 residues. V lost 0 bases and J lost 0, with 11 bases in between. Germline CDR1 reads MGHRA; CDR2 reads YSYEKL. The CDR3 coding sequence is TGCGCCAGCAGCCAAGATCCGACAGTTATGAACACTGAAGCTTTCTTT. This codes for CASSQDPTVMNTEAFF.

For the CDR3, the DNA is TGCAGCGTTGGGACTAATGAAAAACTGTTTTTT. It translates to CSVGTNEKLFF. The chain employs TRBV29-1 and TRBJ1-4; D not resolved. CDR3 length: 11 residues. Trimming removed 4 bases from V and 2 bases from J, with 2 bases in between. The germline V gene encodes CDR1 SQVTM and CDR2 ANQGSEA.

The V and J genes are TRBV5-1 and TRBJ2-7; TRBD1 aligns across 7 bases. This CDR3 is 15 amino acids long. After removal of 4 bases from V and 0 bases from J, the junction contained 7 bases not matched to a gene. Looked up from germline, CDR1 is SGHRS and CDR2 is YFSETQ. This CDR3 is CASSPPDRRSYEQYF. CDR3 sequence (DNA): TGCGCCAGCAGCCCACCGGACAGGCGCTCCTACGAGCAGTACTTC.

This clonotype was recorded a few times. The CDR3 reads CASSVGDFTYEQYF. The CDR3 bases are TGTGCCAGCAGCGTAGGGGACTTTACCTACGAGCAGTACTTC. The V call is TRBV9, the J call TRBJ2-7, with a possible D match to TRBD2 (6 bases). The germline V gene encodes CDR1 SGDLS and CDR2 YYNGEE. This CDR3 has 14 residues. With 0 bases removed from V and 2 bases from J, the gap between germline ends came to 9 bases.

The chain uses TRBV4-2 and TRBJ2-1; 13 nucleotides align to TRBD2. Germline loops: CDR1 LGHNA, CDR2 YNFKEQ. The junction had 5 bases not matched to a gene; V was cut back by 4 bases and J by 5 bases. CDR3 length: 16 residues. The CDR3 reads CASSLSLAGGNNEQFF. Written as DNA, the CDR3 is TGTGCCAGCAGCCTATCACTAGCGGGGGGGAACAATGAGCAGTTCTTC.

This clonotype was seen more than once but under ten times. The chain couples TRBV19 to TRBJ1-2; weak D call: TRBD1 (5 bases). V was trimmed by 0 bases and J by 4 bases, leaving 12 bases between them. Germline values: CDR1 LNHDA, CDR2 SQIVND (reference sequence). There are 15 residues in the CDR3. CDR3 bases: TGTGCCAGTAGTATAGACCCCGGAGGGGCCTATGGCTACACCTTC. Encoded protein: CASSIDPGGAYGYTF. Full variable domain (remainder filled in from reference TRBV19 and TRBJ1-2): DGGITQSPKYLFRKEGQNVTLSCEQNLNHDAMYWYRQDPGQGLRLIYYSQIVNDFQKGDIAEGYSVSREKKESFPLTVTSAQKNPTAFYLCASSIDPGGAYGYTFGSGTRLTVV.

This clonotype was detected a few times. The chain couples TRBV5-1 to TRBJ1-1; maybe TRBD1 (6 bases). Germline CDR1 is SGHRS and CDR2 is YFSETQ. The germline V and J ends were trimmed by 4 bases and 7 bases, with 14 bases remaining between them. The CDR3 totals 13 residues. CDR3 nucleotide sequence: TGCGCCAGCAGCCTGACGGGGGGCGGTGAAGCTTTCTTT. Its translation is CASSLTGGGEAFF.

The chain combines TRBV11-1 with TRBJ2-1; no clear D. V lost 0 bases, J lost 8 bases, and 8 bases lay in between. The CDR3 runs to 13 residues. The V gene's germline CDR1 is SGHAT and CDR2 FQDESV (reference sequence). The chain's CDR3 is CASSLALRDEQFF. The CDR3 nucleotides read TGTGCCAGCAGCTTAGCGTTAAGAGATGAGCAGTTCTTC.

This clonotype has just a few counts. V is TRBV7-8 and J is TRBJ2-1; TRBD2 might be the D (5 bases). The germline V gene encodes CDR1 SGHVS and CDR2 FQNEAQ. V shed 6 bases and J shed 3 bases, with 18 bases lying between them. This CDR3 spans 16 amino acids. CDR3 amino acids: CASRPSERSVYNEQFF. The CDR3 DNA is TGTGCCAGCAGACCCTCGGAGCGGAGTGTCTACAATGAGCAGTTCTTC.

This clonotype was detected many times. The genes are TRBV6-6 and TRBJ1-1, with D uncertain. The CDR3 spans 13 residues. Germline assignment: CDR1 MNHNY and CDR2 SVGAGI (reference sequence). The V end lost 2 bases, the J end lost 5 bases, and 9 bases lay between the germline ends. The CDR3 sequence is CASSYLRETEAFF. The DNA for the CDR3 is TGTGCCAGCAGTTACCTCCGGGAGACTGAAGCTTTCTTT.

This chain's CDR3 is CASSLPGGGEAFF. The CDR3 coding sequence is TGTGCCAGCAGCCTCCCAGGGGGCGGTGAAGCTTTCTTT. The chain uses TRBV6-5 and TRBJ1-1; TRBD1 matches 8 bases. Looked up from germline, CDR1 is MNHEY and CDR2 is SVGAGI. This CDR3 region has 13 residues. The V and J ends lost 6 bases and 7 bases, in that order; junction bases with no gene match: 7.

V is TRBV29-1 and J is TRBJ2-7; D uncertain. Germline CDR1 is SQVTM and CDR2 is ANQGSEA. This CDR3 has 10 amino acids. Trimming took 3 bases from V and 6 from J, leaving 6 bases between them. CDR3 region: CSVDEGEQYF. DNA of the CDR3: TGCAGCGTTGATGAAGGCGAGCAGTACTTC.

This clonotype has more than one count but fewer than ten. The V and J genes are TRBV29-1 and TRBJ2-7, with TRBD2 as a possible D gene (7 bases). V was trimmed by 6 bases and J by 0 bases, leaving 15 bases between them. Germline values: CDR1 SQVTM, CDR2 ANQGSEA. The CDR3 sequence is 14 residues long. The CDR3 reads CSVKRDTDSYEQYF. The CDR3, as DNA: TGCAGCGTCAAGCGGGACACCGACTCCTACGAGCAGTACTTC.

The genes are TRBV30 and TRBJ2-1, with 9 nucleotides matching TRBD2. Germline V CDR1 and CDR2: GTSNPN, SVGIG (reference sequence). There are 13 residues in the CDR3. With V trimmed by 0 bases and J by 10 bases, 4 bases remained unmatched. The CDR3 nucleotides read TGTGCCTGGAGTGTGTCCGGGACTAGCGAGCAGTTCTTC. This encodes CAWSVSGTSEQFF. Full variable domain (missing parts from reference TRBV30 and TRBJ2-1): SQTIHQWPATLVQPVGSPLSLECTVEGTSNPNLYWYRQAAGRGLQLLFYSVGIGQISSEVPQNLSASRPQDRQFILSSKKLLLSDSGFYLCAWSVSGTSEQFFGPGTRLTVL.

This clonotype was observed at least ten times. The gene calls are TRBV2 and TRBJ2-1; 12 nucleotides line up with TRBD2. V shed 5 bases and J 0 bases; nucleotides not matched to a gene: 11. Germline assignment: CDR1 SNHLY and CDR2 FYNNEI. The CDR3 is 19 residues long. CDR3 coding DNA: TGTGCCAGCAGTTATGCCCGGACTAGCGGGAACCCCTCCTACAATGAGCAGTTCTTC. Protein product: CASSYARTSGNPSYNEQFF. The complete variable domain, with remaining parts taken from reference TRBV2 and TRBJ2-1, reads EPEVTQTPSHQVTQMGQEVILRCVPISNHLYFYWYRQILGQKVEFLVSFYNNEISEKSEIFDDQFSVERPDGSNFTLKIRSTKLEDSAMYFCASSYARTSGNPSYNEQFFGPGTRLTVL.

V and J are TRBV7-9 and TRBJ1-2; D not resolved. Trimming took 1 base from V and 0 from J, leaving 9 bases between them. The CDR3 contains 15 residues. CDR1 and CDR2 (germline): SEHNR, FQNEAQ (reference sequence). CDR3 DNA sequence: TGTGCCAGCAGCTTAGGCCCCCAGGCTAACTATGGCTACACCTTC. Its protein product is CASSLGPQANYGYTF.

This clonotype has just a few counts. This sequence joins TRBV7-3 and TRBJ2-3; D ambiguous. CDR1 SGHTA and CDR2 FQGTGA come from the germline V gene. The CDR3 totals 18 residues. Trimming removed 6 bases at V and 0 bases at J, with 22 bases between. CDR3 in amino acids: CASRSLRTRLPSTDTQYF. The DNA of the CDR3 is TGTGCCAGCAGATCCCTGAGGACCCGGCTGCCTAGCACAGATACGCAGTATTTT.

This chain joins TRBV7-9 and TRBJ2-5; TRBD2 agrees at 9 bases. The V gene end was trimmed by 5 bases and the J gene end by 4 bases; junction bases not matched to a gene: 5. The CDR3 is 14 residues long. Germline loops: CDR1 SEHNR, CDR2 FQNEAQ (reference sequence). DNA for the CDR3: TGTGCCAGCAGCCAACATAGCGGGGGAGAGACCCAGTACTTC. It codes for CASSQHSGGETQYF. Full variable domain (rest looked up from reference TRBV7-9 and TRBJ2-5): DTGVSQNPRHKITKRGQNVTFRCDPISEHNRLYWYRQTLGQGPEFLTYFQNEAQLEKSRLLSDRFSAERPKGSFSTLEIQRTEQGDSAMYLCASSQHSGGETQYFGPGTRLLVL.

This clonotype was counted only a few times. This sequence joins TRBV19 and TRBJ1-1, with D unresolved. Germline CDR1 reads LNHDA; CDR2 reads SQIVND (reference sequence). CDR3 length: 14 amino acids. V lost 5 bases, J lost 5 bases, and 15 bases lay in between. The chain's CDR3 is CASSRWTDVTEAFF. The CDR3 nucleotides are TGTGCCAGTAGTCGCTGGACCGATGTGACTGAAGCTTTCTTT.

This clonotype came up a few times. J is TRBJ2-2 and V is TRBV6-1; tentatively, D is TRBD1 (5 bases). Germline V gene lookup returns CDR1 MNHNS and CDR2 SASEGT. The CDR3 sequence is 16 residues long. Trimming removed 2 bases at V and 5 bases at J, with 15 bases between. DNA of the CDR3: TGTGCCAGCAGTGAACAAGGACATCTTCGAACCGGGGAGCTGTTTTTT. It translates to CASSEQGHLRTGELFF.

This sequence joins TRBV3-1 and TRBJ2-7, with TRBD2 matching over 11 bases. Trimming removed 3 bases from V and 3 bases from J; junction bases left unmatched: 13. Germline CDR1 reads LGHDT; CDR2 reads YNNKEL (reference sequence). This CDR3 region has 18 residues. The CDR3 DNA sequence: TGTGCCAGCAGCCATTCCTTGACTAGCGGGGTGATTGACTACGAGCAGTACTTC. Protein sequence: CASSHSLTSGVIDYEQYF.

This clonotype has just a few counts. This chain uses TRBV25-1 with TRBJ2-2; 7 bases align to TRBD1. Germline V gene lookup returns CDR1 MGHDK and CDR2 SYGVNS. This CDR3 is built from 15 residues. The junction had 8 bases not matched to a gene; V was cut back by 4 bases and J by 6 bases. Here the CDR3 DNA reads TGTGCCAGCAGTGGTACAGGGGTAGTGGCCGGGGAGCTGTTTTTT. As protein: CASSGTGVVAGELFF.

The V gene is TRBV4-2, the J gene TRBJ2-6; 8 positions match TRBD1. CDR3 length: 17 residues. The germline CDR1 and CDR2 sequences are LGHNA and YNFKEQ. Unmatched junction bases numbered 5, after V lost 1 base and J lost 3 bases. For the CDR3, the DNA is TGTGCCAGCAGCCAAGGAGACAGGGGCGTTGGGGCCAACGTCCTGACTTTC. Translated: CASSQGDRGVGANVLTF.

The J gene is TRBJ2-1, the V gene TRBV2, with unresolved D. Germline V lookup: CDR1 SNHLY, CDR2 FYNNEI. This CDR3 is 17 amino acids long. V was cut by 0 bases and J by 5 bases, with 17 bases left in between. The DNA for the CDR3 is TGTGCCAGCAGTGAAGCGCTTCAAGTGGGGTTAAACAATGAGCAGTTCTTC. It encodes CASSEALQVGLNNEQFF.

The gene calls are TRBV3-1 and TRBJ1-3; D uncertain. Germline loops: CDR1 LGHDT, CDR2 YNNKEL (reference sequence). This CDR3 comprises 15 residues. Trimming pared 0 bases from V and 5 bases from J, leaving 11 bases between. The CDR3 DNA reads as TGTGCCAGCAGCCAAGATCACAACAGCAGAAACACCATATATTTT. The encoded protein is CASSQDHNSRNTIYF.

This clonotype was seen repeatedly, ten times or more. The chain uses TRBV12-3 or TRBV12-4 and TRBJ2-1; D gene uncertain. V shed 6 bases and J shed 7 bases, with 10 bases lying between them. The CDR3 is 12 amino acids. CDR3 coding DNA: TGTGCCAGCAGCTCCCTAGGAAATGAGCAGTTCTTC. Translated, it gives CASSSLGNEQFF.

This clonotype has just a few counts. The chain recombines TRBV24-1 with TRBJ2-3, with 10 bases lining up with TRBD2. Germline lookup yields CDR1 KGHDR and CDR2 SFDVKD. The CDR3 length is 17 residues. With 4 bases clipped from V and 0 bases from J, the junction kept 6 bases outside the gene matches. In nucleotides, the CDR3 is TGTGCCACCAGTGACCAGCAGACTAGCGGGAGCACAGATACGCAGTATTTT. Its translation is CATSDQQTSGSTDTQYF.

The V call is TRBV5-1, the J call TRBJ2-2; TRBD1 matches 8 bases. CDR1 and CDR2 from the germline V gene are SGHRS and YFSETQ. The CDR3 extends over 18 amino acids. After removal of 3 bases from V and 5 bases from J, the junction contained 15 bases not matched to a gene. The CDR3 reads CASSSNVLGTGNTGELFF. The CDR3 DNA reads as TGCGCCAGCAGCTCTAACGTATTAGGGACAGGCAATACCGGGGAGCTGTTTTTT.

The chain has TRBV6-5 and TRBJ1-6, with 7 bases fitting TRBD1. The CDR3 runs to 15 residues. V shed 6 bases and J 7 bases; nucleotides not matched to a gene: 9. In germline, CDR1 is MNHEY, CDR2 SVGAGI. In nucleotides, the CDR3 is TGTGCCAGCAGCTTTTCCCGGGACAGCAATTCACCCCTCCACTTT. It codes for CASSFSRDSNSPLHF.

The chain links TRBV12-3 or TRBV12-4 to TRBJ1-4; D is perhaps TRBD1 (5 bases). There are 14 residues in the CDR3. V lost 6 bases, J lost 5 bases, and 13 bases lay in between. The CDR3 is CASSLGQLNEKLFF. The DNA for the CDR3 is TGTGCCAGCAGCTTGGGGCAGTTGAATGAAAAACTGTTTTTT.

Ten or more counts support this clonotype. The chain combines TRBV12-3 or TRBV12-4 with TRBJ2-7; D uncertain. Trimming shortened V by 2 bases and J by 0 bases, and 5 bases separated the two germline ends. This CDR3 region has 13 residues. The CDR3 bases are TGTGCCAGCAGTTTAAAGGGCTCCTACGAGCAGTACTTC. This encodes CASSLKGSYEQYF.